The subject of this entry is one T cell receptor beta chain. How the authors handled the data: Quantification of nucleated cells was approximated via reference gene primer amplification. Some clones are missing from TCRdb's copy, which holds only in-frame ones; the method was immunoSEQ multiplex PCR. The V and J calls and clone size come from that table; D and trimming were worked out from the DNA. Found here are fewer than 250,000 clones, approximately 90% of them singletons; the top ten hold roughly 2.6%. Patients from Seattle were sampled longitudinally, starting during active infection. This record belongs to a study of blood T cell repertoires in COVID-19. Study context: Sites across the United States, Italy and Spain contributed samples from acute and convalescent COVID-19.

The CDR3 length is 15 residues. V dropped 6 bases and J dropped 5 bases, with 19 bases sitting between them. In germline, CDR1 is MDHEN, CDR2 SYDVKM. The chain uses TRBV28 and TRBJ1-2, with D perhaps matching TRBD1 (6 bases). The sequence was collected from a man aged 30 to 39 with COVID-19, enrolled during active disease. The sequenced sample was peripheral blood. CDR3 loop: CASSERTVTSYGYTF. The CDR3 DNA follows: TGTGCCAGCAGCGAAAGGACAGTTACCTCTTATGGCTACACCTTC.